One and the same sample provided the 22 T cell receptor beta chains below, sequenced in a study of T cell responses to AZD1222 COVID-19 vaccine. Clones were read by immunoSEQ multiplex PCR, and TCRdb kept only the in-frame ones, dropping some. This sample contains around 140,000 clones. What was sequenced was peripheral blood. The origin of the receptors is an adult in good health.

V gene TRBV7-9 combines with J gene TRBJ2-3, with TRBD2 matching 8 bases. Germline CDR1 and CDR2: SEHNR and FQNEAQ (reference sequence). V lost 5 bases, J lost 6 bases, and 1 base stayed unmatched. The CDR3 has 12 amino acids. CDR3 bases: TGTGCCAGCAGCCGACTAGCGGATACGCAGTATTTT. This encodes CASSRLADTQYF.

The V gene is TRBV5-1, the J gene TRBJ2-3; no definite D call. The V end was cut by 1 base, the J end by 5 bases, with 8 bases between. CDR1 and CDR2 from the germline V gene are SGHRS and YFSETQ. This CDR3 contains 13 residues. The CDR3 is CASSLRGGDTQYF. Written as DNA, the CDR3 is TGCGCCAGCAGCTTGCGAGGCGGAGATACGCAGTATTTT.

The chain uses TRBV5-1 and TRBJ1-6; 9 nucleotides line up with TRBD1. This CDR3 contains 16 residues. J was trimmed by 8 bases and V by 1 base; bases with no gene match: 7. Looked up from germline, CDR1 is SGHRS and CDR2 is YFSETQ. CDR3 nucleotides: TGCGCCAGCAGCTTGTTCAGCGGACAGGGGTATTCACCCCTCCACTTT. The encoded protein is CASSLFSGQGYSPLHF. Full variable domain (outside the CDR3, taken from reference TRBV5-1 and TRBJ1-6): KAGVTQTPRYLIKTRGQQVTLSCSPISGHRSVSWYQQTPGQGLQFLFEYFSETQRNKGNFPGRFSGRQFSNSRSEMNVSTLELGDSALYLCASSLFSGQGYSPLHFGNGTRLTVT.

Concerning this clone: This same CDR3 is encoded by further DNA sequences in the sample. This chain uses TRBV18 with TRBJ1-1, with a possible D match to TRBD1 (5 bases). The V and J ends lost 4 bases and 2 bases respectively, with 11 bases between them. Germline V gene lookup returns CDR1 KGHSH and CDR2 LQKENI. The CDR3 loop spans 14 amino acids. The DNA of the CDR3 is TGTGCCAGCTCACGAGACAGAGAAAACACTGAAGCTTTCTTT. Protein product: CASSRDRENTEAFF.

V and J are TRBV11-2 and TRBJ2-1; D might be TRBD2 (6 bases). This CDR3 region has 16 residues. In germline, CDR1 is SGHAT, CDR2 FQNNGV. V was clipped by 6 bases and J by 9 bases, with 24 bases between them. The CDR3, as DNA: TGTGCCAGCAGTCGACTAGTTGCGACCGTGCTGGGTGAGCAGTTCTTC. Its translation: CASSRLVATVLGEQFF.

J is TRBJ1-1 and V is TRBV28; 8 positions agree with TRBD1. The CDR3 extends over 18 amino acids. J was trimmed by 3 bases and V by 1 base; bases with no gene match: 13. Germline V CDR1 and CDR2: MDHEN, SYDVKM. The CDR3 region is CASSLFSGGAWLHTEAFF. Here the CDR3 DNA reads TGTGCCAGCAGTTTATTTTCAGGGGGCGCGTGGTTGCACACTGAAGCTTTCTTT.

CDR3 sequence reads: CASSPRWDNYGYTF. In nucleotides, the CDR3 is TGTGCCAGTAGTCCCCGGTGGGATAACTATGGCTACACCTTC. This chain joins TRBV19 and TRBJ1-2; D is uncertain. Trimming removed 5 bases from V and 1 base from J, with 11 bases in between. Germline loops: CDR1 LNHDA, CDR2 SQIVND (reference sequence). CDR3 size: 14 residues.

V gene TRBV3-1 (or the pseudogene TRBV3-2) combines with J gene TRBJ1-4, with 7 nucleotides matching TRBD1. The CDR3 length is 16 residues. CDR1 LGHDT and CDR2 YNNKEL come from the germline V gene (reference sequence). Trimming at V came to 2 bases and at J to 7 bases, leaving 10 bases not matched to a gene. The CDR3 here is CASSQRGHGLGEKLFF. The CDR3 DNA sequence: TGTGCCAGCAGCCAAAGGGGGCATGGCCTAGGTGAAAAACTGTTTTTT.

V usage is TRBV13 and J usage is TRBJ1-2, with a weak D call TRBD1 (5 bases). The V gene lost 0 bases and the J gene lost 3 bases, with 23 bases spanning the gap. Germline assignment: CDR1 PRHDT and CDR2 FYEKMQ (reference sequence). The CDR3 spans 19 residues. The CDR3 DNA follows: TGTGCCAGCAGCTTAGGCGCCGGGGCGGGGAGGGGTGGAGACTATGGCTACACCTTC. As protein: CASSLGAGAGRGGDYGYTF.

The chain uses TRBV5-1 and TRBJ1-3; 8 nucleotides agree with TRBD1. This CDR3 has 14 residues. J was trimmed by 8 bases and V by 3 bases; bases with no gene match: 7. Germline CDR1 SGHRS, CDR2 YFSETQ. The CDR3: CASSSADREDTIYF. The CDR3 DNA follows: TGCGCCAGCAGCTCAGCGGACAGGGAAGACACCATATATTTT.

The chain is built from TRBV6-6 and TRBJ1-6; D gene ambiguous. Trimming pared 0 bases from V and 6 bases from J, leaving 12 bases between. The germline V gene encodes CDR1 MNHNY and CDR2 SVGAGI (reference sequence). This CDR3 comprises 16 residues. CDR3 sequence: CASSYSGREANSPLHF. The CDR3 DNA reads as TGTGCCAGCAGTTACTCGGGCCGGGAGGCTAATTCACCCCTCCACTTT.

The V gene is TRBV5-1, the J gene TRBJ2-7; 10 bases are shared with TRBD1. The V gene's germline CDR1 is SGHRS and CDR2 YFSETQ. The CDR3 is made up of 16 amino acids. J gave up 13 bases and V 0 bases, and 16 bases lay outside the gene matches. This CDR3 is CASSLAATGGRGRQYF. The CDR3 DNA follows: TGCGCCAGCAGCTTGGCCGCGACAGGGGGCAGGGGGAGGCAATACTTC.

The V call is TRBV30, the J call TRBJ1-1; D is uncertain. CDR1 and CDR2 (germline): GTSNPN, SVGIG (reference sequence). V lost 0 bases to trimming and J lost 1 base, with 12 bases between them. CDR3 length: 15 residues. The CDR3 region is CAWSVRYPGNTEAFF. The CDR3 DNA is TGTGCCTGGAGTGTACGGTACCCCGGGAACACTGAAGCTTTCTTT.

The chain employs TRBV11-3 and TRBJ2-7; 9 nucleotides line up with TRBD2. Per the germline V gene, CDR1 is SGHNT and CDR2 is YENEEA. Trimming removed 3 bases from V and 2 bases from J; junction bases left unmatched: 5. This CDR3 region has 15 residues. CDR3 in amino acids: CASSFGSGGPYEQYF. CDR3 DNA: TGTGCCAGCAGCTTTGGTAGCGGGGGACCCTACGAGCAGTACTTC.

V usage is TRBV6-4 and J usage is TRBJ2-3; D possibly corresponds to TRBD2 (7 bases). V lost 0 bases and J lost 2, with 12 bases in between. The CDR3 extends over 16 amino acids. Germline V gives CDR1 MRHNA, CDR2 SNTAGT. The CDR3 region is CASSDSMGGPTDTQYF. In nucleotides, the CDR3 is TGTGCCAGCAGTGACTCGATGGGGGGGCCCACAGATACGCAGTATTTT.

The chain has TRBV4-1 and TRBJ1-2, with D possibly matching TRBD1 (6 bases). The CDR3 is 19 residues long. V was trimmed by 1 base and J by 0 bases, leaving 21 bases between them. Germline CDR1 MGHRA, CDR2 YSYEKL. DNA for the CDR3: TGCGCCAGCAGCCAAGGGGGTAAAATTGGGACAAGAGCTAACTATGGCTACACCTTC. This translates into CASSQGGKIGTRANYGYTF.

The chain couples TRBV3-1 (or the pseudogene TRBV3-2) to TRBJ2-1, with 7 bases lining up with TRBD2. Germline assignment: CDR1 LGHDT and CDR2 YNNKEL (reference sequence). With V trimmed by 1 base and J by 9 bases, 12 bases remained unmatched. The CDR3 sequence is 16 residues long. The CDR3 is CASSQGGSGRLSEQFF. The CDR3 DNA is TGTGCCAGCAGCCAAGGGGGTAGCGGGCGCCTGAGTGAGCAGTTCTTC.

The chain recombines TRBV3-1 (or the pseudogene TRBV3-2) with TRBJ2-7; D tentatively fits TRBD1 or TRBD2 (5 bases each). Germline CDR1 and CDR2: LGHDT and YNNKEL (reference sequence). V was pared by 3 bases and J by 6 bases, with 15 bases between. This CDR3 region has 14 residues. CDR3 protein: CASSQGVRLSEQYF. The CDR3 nucleotides are TGTGCCAGCAGCCAGGGGGTGAGGCTCTCCGAGCAGTACTTC.

This rearrangement joins TRBV11-3 to TRBJ2-1; TRBD2 might be the D (6 bases). Trimming shortened V by 3 bases and J by 9 bases, and 15 bases separated the two germline ends. Germline V lookup: CDR1 SGHNT, CDR2 YENEEA. This CDR3 contains 14 residues. The CDR3 nucleotides read TGTGCCAGCAGCTTCCCGACTAGTTCTCGTGAGCAGTTCTTC. Protein product: CASSFPTSSREQFF.

V usage is TRBV4-2 and J usage is TRBJ1-5; D gene unclear. In germline, CDR1 is LGHNA, CDR2 YNFKEQ. The CDR3 totals 13 residues. V was clipped by 2 bases and J by 6 bases, with 8 bases between them. The CDR3 bases are TGTGCCAGCAGCCAATTTCTAACTCAGCCCCAGCATTTT. This translates into CASSQFLTQPQHF.

V is TRBV18 and J is TRBJ2-7; 14 nucleotides align to TRBD2. Germline V gene sequence: CDR1 KGHSH, CDR2 LQKENI. With 5 bases clipped from V and 0 bases from J, the junction kept 6 bases outside the gene matches. CDR3 size: 17 residues. This CDR3 is CASSARTSGGSSYEQYF. The CDR3 bases are TGTGCCAGCTCAGCTCGGACTAGCGGGGGGAGCTCCTACGAGCAGTACTTC. Complete variable domain (other parts from reference TRBV18 and TRBJ2-7): NAGVMQNPRHLVRRRGQEARLRCSPMKGHSHVYWYRQLPEEGLKFMVYLQKENIIDESGMPKERFSAEFPKEGPSILRIQQVVRGDSAAYFCASSARTSGGSSYEQYFGPGTRLTVT.

The chain joins TRBV9 to TRBJ1-1; perhaps TRBD1 as D (6 bases). CDR1 and CDR2 from the germline V gene are SGDLS and YYNGEE. The length of the CDR3 is 14 residues. The V end lost 4 bases, the J end lost 4 bases, and 14 bases lay between the germline ends. The CDR3 region has the DNA TGTGCCAGCAGCACCAGGGGTGACCGCACTGAAGCTTTCTTT. Amino acids: CASSTRGDRTEAFF.